This T cell receptor beta chain derives from a study of a mutant IDH1 vaccine in newly diagnosed glioma. Study-level background: Patients had eight vaccinations, in weeks 1, 3, 5, 7, 11, 15, 19 and 23. Vaccine administration was initiated 4-6 weeks following radiotherapy alone, or with temozolomide cycles. Treated patients had a mean age of around 40 years and an approximately 62% male, 37.5% female split.

Here immunoSEQ multiplex PCR was the method, and the copy in TCRdb shows in-frame clones only, minus some. The table includes more than 55,000 clones, 84% detected once. The CDR3 loop spans 22 amino acids. Germline CDR1 LGHNA, CDR2 YNFKEQ. J was trimmed by 0 bases and V by 3 bases; bases with no gene match: 17. This clone was detected only once. Its matching antigen is unknown. Indicated time point: week 11, during vaccination. A 20-mer mutant IDH1 peptide at 300 ug was injected subcutaneously with topical imiquimod. The source material was PBMCs, sampled from a glioma patient whose treatment included an IDH1 peptide vaccine. The V gene is TRBV4-2, the J gene TRBJ2-1; 13 nucleotides line up with TRBD2. The clonotype comes from a man aged 25 to 45 with glioma. The DNA for the CDR3 is TGTGCCAGCAGCCACGTACCCCTTGGGGGACTAGCGGGAACGAGCTCCTACAATGAGCAGTTCTTC. This translates into CASSHVPLGGLAGTSSYNEQFF.